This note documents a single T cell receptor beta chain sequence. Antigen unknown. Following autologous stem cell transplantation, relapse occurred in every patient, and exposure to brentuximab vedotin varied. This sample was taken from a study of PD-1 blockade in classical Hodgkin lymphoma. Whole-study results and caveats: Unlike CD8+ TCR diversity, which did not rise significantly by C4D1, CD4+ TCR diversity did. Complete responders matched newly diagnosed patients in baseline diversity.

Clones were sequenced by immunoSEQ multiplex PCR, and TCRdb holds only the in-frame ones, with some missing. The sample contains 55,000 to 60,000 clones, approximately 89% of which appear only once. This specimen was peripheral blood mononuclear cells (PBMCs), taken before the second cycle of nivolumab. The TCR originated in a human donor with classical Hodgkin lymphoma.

CDR3 in DNA: TGCAGCGTTGAAGCGGGACTAGCGGGAGGGTGGCGGGAGACCCAGTACTTC. Amino acids: CSVEAGLAGGWRETQYF. This chain links TRBV29-1 with TRBJ2-5; 16 positions match TRBD2. V was pared by 1 base and J by 5 bases, with 7 bases of the junction left unmatched. Germline V lookup: CDR1 SQVTM, CDR2 ANQGSEA. CDR3 length: 17 amino acids.